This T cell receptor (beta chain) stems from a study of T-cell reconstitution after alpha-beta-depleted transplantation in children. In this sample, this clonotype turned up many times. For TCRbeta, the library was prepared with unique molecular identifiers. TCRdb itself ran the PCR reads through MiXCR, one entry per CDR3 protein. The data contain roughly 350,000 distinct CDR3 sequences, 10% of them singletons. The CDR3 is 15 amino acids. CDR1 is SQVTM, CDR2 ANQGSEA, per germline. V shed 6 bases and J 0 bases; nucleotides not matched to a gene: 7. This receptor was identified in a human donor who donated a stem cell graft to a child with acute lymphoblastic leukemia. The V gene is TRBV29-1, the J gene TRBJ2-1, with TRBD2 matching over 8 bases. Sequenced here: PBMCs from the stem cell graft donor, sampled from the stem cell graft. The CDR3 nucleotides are TGCAGCGTCGAGTTAGCGGGGAACTCCTACAATGAGCAGTTCTTC. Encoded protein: CSVELAGNSYNEQFF.